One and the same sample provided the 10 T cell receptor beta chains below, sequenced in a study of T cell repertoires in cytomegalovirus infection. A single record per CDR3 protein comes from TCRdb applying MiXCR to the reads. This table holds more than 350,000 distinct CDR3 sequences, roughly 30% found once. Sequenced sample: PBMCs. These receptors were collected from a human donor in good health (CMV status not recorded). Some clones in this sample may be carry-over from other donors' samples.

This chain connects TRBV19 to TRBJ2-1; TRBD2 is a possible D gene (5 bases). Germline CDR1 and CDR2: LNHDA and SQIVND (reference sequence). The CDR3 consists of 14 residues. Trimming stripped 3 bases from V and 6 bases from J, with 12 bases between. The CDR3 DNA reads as TGTGCCAGTAGTATGGGTCTCGGAGGCAATGAGCAGTTCTTC. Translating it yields CASSMGLGGNEQFF. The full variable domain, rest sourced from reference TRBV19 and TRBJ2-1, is DGGITQSPKYLFRKEGQNVTLSCEQNLNHDAMYWYRQDPGQGLRLIYYSQIVNDFQKGDIAEGYSVSREKKESFPLTVTSAQKNPTAFYLCASSMGLGGNEQFFGPGTRLTVL.

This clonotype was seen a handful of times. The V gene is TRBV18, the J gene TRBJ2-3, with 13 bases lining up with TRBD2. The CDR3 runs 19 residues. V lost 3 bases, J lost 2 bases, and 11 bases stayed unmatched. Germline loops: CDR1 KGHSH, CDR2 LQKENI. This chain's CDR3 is CASSPGLAGVREFTDTQYF. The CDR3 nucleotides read TGTGCCAGCTCACCCGGACTAGCGGGGGTTCGGGAATTCACAGATACGCAGTATTTT.

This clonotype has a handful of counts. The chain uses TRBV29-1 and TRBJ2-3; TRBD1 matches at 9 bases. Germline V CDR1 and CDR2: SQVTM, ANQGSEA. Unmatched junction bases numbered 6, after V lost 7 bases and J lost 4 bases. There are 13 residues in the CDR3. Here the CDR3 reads CSGWTGEADTQYF. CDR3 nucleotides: TGCAGCGGATGGACAGGGGAGGCAGATACGCAGTATTTT.

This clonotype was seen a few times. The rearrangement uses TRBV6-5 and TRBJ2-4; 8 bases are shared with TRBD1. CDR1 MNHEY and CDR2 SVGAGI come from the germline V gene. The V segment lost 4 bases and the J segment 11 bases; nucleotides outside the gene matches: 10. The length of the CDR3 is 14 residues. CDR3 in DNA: TGTGCCAGCAGTTCCCGGGACAGGCCGTCCGTTCAGTACTTC. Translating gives CASSSRDRPSVQYF.

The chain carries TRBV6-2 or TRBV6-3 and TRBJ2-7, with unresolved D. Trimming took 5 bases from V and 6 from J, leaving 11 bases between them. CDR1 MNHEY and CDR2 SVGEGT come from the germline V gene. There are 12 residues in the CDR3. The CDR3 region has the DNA TGTGCCAGCAGTGTAACCTCTGGCGAGCAGTACTTC. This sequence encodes CASSVTSGEQYF.

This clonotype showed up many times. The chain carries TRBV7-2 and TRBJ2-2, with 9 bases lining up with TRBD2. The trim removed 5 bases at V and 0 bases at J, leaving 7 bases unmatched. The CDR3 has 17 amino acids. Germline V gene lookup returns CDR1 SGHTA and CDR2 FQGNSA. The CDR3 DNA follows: TGTGCCAGCAGCCTACCCGGACTAGCGACGAACACCGGGGAGCTGTTTTTT. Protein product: CASSLPGLATNTGELFF.

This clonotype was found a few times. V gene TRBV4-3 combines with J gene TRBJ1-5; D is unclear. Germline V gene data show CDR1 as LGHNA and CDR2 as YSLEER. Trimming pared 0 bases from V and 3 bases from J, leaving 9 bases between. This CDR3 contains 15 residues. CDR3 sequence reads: CASSQEFTINQPQHF. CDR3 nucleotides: TGCGCCAGCAGCCAAGAATTTACCATCAATCAGCCCCAGCATTTT.

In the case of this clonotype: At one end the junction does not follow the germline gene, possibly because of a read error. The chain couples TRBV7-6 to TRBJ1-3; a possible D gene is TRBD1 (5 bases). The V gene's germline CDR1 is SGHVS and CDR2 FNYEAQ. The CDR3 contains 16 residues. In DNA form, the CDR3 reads TGTGCCAGCAGCTCCCACACGACAGTCTCTGGCAACACCATATCTTTT. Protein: CASSSHTTVSGNTISF.

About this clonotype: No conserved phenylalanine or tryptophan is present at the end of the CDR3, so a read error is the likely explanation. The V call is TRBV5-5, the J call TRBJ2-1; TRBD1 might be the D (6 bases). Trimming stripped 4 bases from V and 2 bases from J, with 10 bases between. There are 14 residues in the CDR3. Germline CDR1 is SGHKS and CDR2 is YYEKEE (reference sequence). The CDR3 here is CASSGDRTYNEQFL. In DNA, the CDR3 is TGTGCCAGCAGCGGCGACAGGACCTACAATGAGCAGTTCCTC.

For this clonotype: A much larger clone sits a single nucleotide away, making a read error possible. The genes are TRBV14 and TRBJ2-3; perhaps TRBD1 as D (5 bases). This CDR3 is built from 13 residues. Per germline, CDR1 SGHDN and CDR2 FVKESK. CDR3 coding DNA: TGTGACAGCAGCCGATTCGACAGAGATACGCAGTATTTT. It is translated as CDSSRFDRDTQYF.